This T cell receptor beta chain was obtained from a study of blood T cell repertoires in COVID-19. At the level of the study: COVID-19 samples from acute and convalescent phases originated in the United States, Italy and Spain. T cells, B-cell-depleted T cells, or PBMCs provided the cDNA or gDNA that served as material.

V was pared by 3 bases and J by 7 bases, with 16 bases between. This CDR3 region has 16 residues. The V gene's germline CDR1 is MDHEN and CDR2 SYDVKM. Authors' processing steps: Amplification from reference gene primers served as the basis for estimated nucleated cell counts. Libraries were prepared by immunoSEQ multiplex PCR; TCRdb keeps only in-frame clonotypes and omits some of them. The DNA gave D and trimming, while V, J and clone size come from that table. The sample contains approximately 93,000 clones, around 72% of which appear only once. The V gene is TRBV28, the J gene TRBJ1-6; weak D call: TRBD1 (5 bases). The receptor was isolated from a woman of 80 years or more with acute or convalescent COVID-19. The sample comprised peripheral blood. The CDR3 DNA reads TGTGCCAGCAGTTTGGGGGGTCTTTCCCCAAATTCACCCCTCCACTTT. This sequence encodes CASSLGGLSPNSPLHF.